Following are 21 T cell receptor beta chains from one sample sequenced in a study of blood T cell repertoires in COVID-19. Assay used: immunoSEQ multiplex PCR; TCRdb lists only in-frame clones, some missing. The data contain 130,000 to 150,000 clones, under 85% of them singletons. Specimen: peripheral blood. These receptors were taken from a human donor in a cohort sampled during active COVID-19.

The chain uses TRBV4-3 and TRBJ2-1; no firm D call. The V and J ends lost 1 base and 0 bases respectively, with 7 bases between them. The germline V gene has CDR1 LGHNA and CDR2 YSLEER. The CDR3 consists of 15 residues. Here the CDR3 DNA reads TGCGCCAGCAGCCAAGCTTATTACTCCTACAATGAGCAGTTCTTC. Translated, it gives CASSQAYYSYNEQFF.

V and J are TRBV30 and TRBJ2-2; D is undetermined. V lost 1 base and J 4 bases, leaving 7 bases between the germline ends. The germline gives CDR1 GTSNPN, CDR2 SVGIG (reference sequence). The CDR3 extends over 13 amino acids. In nucleotides, the CDR3 is TGTGCCTGGAGTGACTACTCCACCGGGGAGCTGTTTTTT. Protein sequence: CAWSDYSTGELFF.

This chain connects TRBV6-2 or TRBV6-3 to TRBJ1-6; 7 bases match TRBD1. The J segment lost 5 bases and the V segment lost 2 bases, leaving 3 bases of the junction unmatched. Germline loops: CDR1 MNHEY, CDR2 SVGEGT. There are 15 residues in the CDR3. The CDR3 region is CASSYRGQNNSPLHF. CDR3 in DNA: TGTGCCAGCAGTTACAGGGGACAGAATAATTCACCCCTCCACTTT.

The V and J genes are TRBV14 and TRBJ2-1; 10 bases align to TRBD2. The trim removed 4 bases at V and 7 bases at J, leaving 7 bases unmatched. This CDR3 region has 15 residues. The germline V gene encodes CDR1 SGHDN and CDR2 FVKESK. The CDR3: CASSPVAGGINEQFF. The CDR3 DNA reads TGTGCCAGCAGCCCTGTAGCGGGGGGCATTAATGAGCAGTTCTTC.

This rearrangement joins TRBV7-2 to TRBJ1-1, with D tentatively TRBD1 (5 bases). This CDR3 contains 17 residues. V was cut by 5 bases and J by 5 bases, with 24 bases left in between. Germline loops: CDR1 SGHTA, CDR2 FQGNSA. The chain's CDR3 is CASSTLRPGLGETEAFF. The CDR3 nucleotides are TGTGCCAGCAGCACCTTGAGACCGGGACTGGGGGAGACTGAAGCTTTCTTT.

The chain couples TRBV19 to TRBJ1-2, with D possibly being TRBD1 (5 bases). Germline V lookup: CDR1 LNHDA, CDR2 SQIVND (reference sequence). The CDR3 totals 14 residues. V shed 8 bases and J shed 0 bases, with 13 bases lying between them. In DNA, the CDR3 is TGTGCCAGTTCCCGGAGGGGCGCTAACTATGGCTACACCTTC. Encoded protein: CASSRRGANYGYTF.

This clone was counted once. The chain uses TRBV5-6 and TRBJ1-1; D gene unclear. Germline CDR1 reads SGHDT; CDR2 reads YYEEEE. This CDR3 region has 13 residues. The V and J ends lost 5 bases and 7 bases respectively, with 15 bases between them. The CDR3: CASSHPRHGEAFF. The DNA of the CDR3 is TGTGCCAGCAGTCATCCCAGGCACGGTGAAGCTTTCTTT.

As DNA, the CDR3 is TGTGCCAGCAGTAGGGGTGTCGCCGGGGAGCTGTTTTTT. This sequence encodes CASSRGVAGELFF. The chain joins TRBV12-3 or TRBV12-4 to TRBJ2-2; TRBD1 is a possible D gene (5 bases). The V end was cut by 5 bases, the J end by 6 bases, with 10 bases between. The CDR3 has 13 amino acids.

V is TRBV6-5 and J is TRBJ2-5, with 9 bases aligning to TRBD2. Trimming cost V 7 bases and J 1 base; bases outside gene matches: 1. Germline V lookup: CDR1 MNHEY, CDR2 SVGAGI. The CDR3 runs to 13 residues. CDR3 sequence: CASKRGAQETQYF. The CDR3 DNA follows: TGTGCCAGCAAGCGGGGGGCCCAAGAGACCCAGTACTTC.

The V call is TRBV24-1, the J call TRBJ2-1, with 9 bases that match TRBD2. The CDR3 sequence is 17 residues long. J was trimmed by 5 bases and V by 5 bases; bases with no gene match: 12. CDR1 is KGHDR, CDR2 SFDVKD, per germline. As DNA, the CDR3 is TGTGCCACCAGTGGAGTCGGTAGCGGGGGCCTCAACAATGAGCAGTTCTTC. Protein product: CATSGVGSGGLNNEQFF.

The V call is TRBV19, the J call TRBJ1-1; D is undetermined. The germline V gene has CDR1 LNHDA and CDR2 SQIVND (reference sequence). Trimming left V 2 bases short and J 1 base short, with 5 bases between. The CDR3 contains 13 residues. The CDR3 bases are TGTGCCAGTAGTATAACACAGAACACTGAAGCTTTCTTT. Translation gives CASSITQNTEAFF.

This clone is a singleton in its sample. The chain employs TRBV30 and TRBJ1-5, with D perhaps matching TRBD1 (5 bases). Germline lookup yields CDR1 GTSNPN and CDR2 SVGIG (reference sequence). The CDR3 length is 14 residues. V lost 5 bases, J lost 6 bases, and 17 bases lay in between. CDR3 sequence reads: CAWSQGGMGQPQHF. CDR3 DNA: TGTGCCTGGTCCCAGGGAGGGATGGGTCAGCCCCAGCATTTT.

The V and J genes are TRBV5-1 and TRBJ2-7, with 7 bases aligning to TRBD1. V lost 0 bases to trimming and J lost 6 bases; unmatched junction nucleotides: 12. From germline, CDR1 is SGHRS and CDR2 YFSETQ. This CDR3 is 16 amino acids long. As DNA, the CDR3 is TGCGCCAGCAGCTTGGAGGGGGCCGCCTTCCTGGGCGAGCAGTACTTC. Translated: CASSLEGAAFLGEQYF.

The chain is built from TRBV10-3 and TRBJ1-2; perhaps TRBD1 as D (5 bases). Trimming shortened V by 7 bases and J by 3 bases, and 15 bases separated the two germline ends. This CDR3 contains 14 residues. From germline, CDR1 is ENHRY and CDR2 SYGVKD. CDR3 in DNA: TGTGCCATCAAAAGGCAGGGTGAGGACTATGGCTACACCTTC. Residues: CAIKRQGEDYGYTF.

V gene TRBV28 combines with J gene TRBJ2-3; 10 nucleotides agree with TRBD1. CDR1 and CDR2 (germline): MDHEN, SYDVKM. The CDR3 has 16 amino acids. V lost 3 bases and J lost 5; bases outside the gene matches: 8. The CDR3 DNA sequence: TGTGCCAGCAGTTTGGCCGGGACAGGGGTGAAAGATACGCAGTATTTT. Its translation is CASSLAGTGVKDTQYF.

The chain uses TRBV6-1 and TRBJ1-4; a weak D match, TRBD1 (5 bases). In germline, CDR1 is MNHNS, CDR2 SASEGT. V was clipped by 1 base and J by 2 bases, with 11 bases between them. The CDR3 covers 16 residues. The CDR3 region is CASSEVKTDTNEKLFF. The CDR3 DNA reads TGTGCCAGCAGTGAAGTTAAGACAGACACTAATGAAAAACTGTTTTTT.

V gene TRBV28 combines with J gene TRBJ2-1; maybe TRBD2 (6 bases). Germline values: CDR1 MDHEN, CDR2 SYDVKM. The CDR3 totals 14 residues. Between the trimmed V and J ends, which lost 6 bases and 0 bases, there was a span of 9 bases. In DNA form, the CDR3 reads TGTGCCAGCAGAGGGAGGAGCTCCTACAATGAGCAGTTCTTC. Encoded protein: CASRGRSSYNEQFF.

J is TRBJ2-7 and V is TRBV20-1, with 9 bases fitting TRBD1. This CDR3 comprises 11 residues. Germline lookup yields CDR1 DFQATT and CDR2 SNEGSKA (reference sequence). Trimming took 6 bases from V and 5 from J; bases not matched to a gene: 2. CDR3 nucleotides: TGCAGTGCCGGGACAGGGAACGAGCAGTACTTC. It codes for CSAGTGNEQYF.

Details on this clone: Relative to the germline gene, one junction end is altered; a read error may explain this. This rearrangement joins TRBV7-2 to TRBJ1-1; no definite D call. There are 17 residues in the CDR3. Germline lookup yields CDR1 SGHTA and CDR2 FQGNSA. CDR3 in amino acids: CASSLNPLGALNAEAFF. The CDR3 DNA sequence: TGTGCCAGCAGCTTAAACCCCCTGGGAGCTTTGAACGCTGAAGCTTTCTTT.

The chain has TRBV7-9 and TRBJ2-3; TRBD2 might be the D (5 bases). The CDR3 totals 13 residues. V was clipped by 1 base and J by 6 bases, with 8 bases between them. The V gene's germline CDR1 is SEHNR and CDR2 FQNEAQ (reference sequence). CDR3: CASSLGETDTQYF. The CDR3, as DNA: TGTGCCAGCAGCTTAGGGGAGACGGATACGCAGTATTTT.

The V gene is TRBV4-3, the J gene TRBJ1-1; D is perhaps TRBD1 (6 bases). The germline V gene has CDR1 LGHNA and CDR2 YSLEER. Between the trimmed V and J ends, which lost 3 bases and 4 bases, there was a span of 9 bases. The CDR3 is 13 amino acids. The CDR3 here is CASSHRGGTEAFF. CDR3 bases: TGCGCCAGCAGCCATAGGGGGGGCACTGAAGCTTTCTTT.